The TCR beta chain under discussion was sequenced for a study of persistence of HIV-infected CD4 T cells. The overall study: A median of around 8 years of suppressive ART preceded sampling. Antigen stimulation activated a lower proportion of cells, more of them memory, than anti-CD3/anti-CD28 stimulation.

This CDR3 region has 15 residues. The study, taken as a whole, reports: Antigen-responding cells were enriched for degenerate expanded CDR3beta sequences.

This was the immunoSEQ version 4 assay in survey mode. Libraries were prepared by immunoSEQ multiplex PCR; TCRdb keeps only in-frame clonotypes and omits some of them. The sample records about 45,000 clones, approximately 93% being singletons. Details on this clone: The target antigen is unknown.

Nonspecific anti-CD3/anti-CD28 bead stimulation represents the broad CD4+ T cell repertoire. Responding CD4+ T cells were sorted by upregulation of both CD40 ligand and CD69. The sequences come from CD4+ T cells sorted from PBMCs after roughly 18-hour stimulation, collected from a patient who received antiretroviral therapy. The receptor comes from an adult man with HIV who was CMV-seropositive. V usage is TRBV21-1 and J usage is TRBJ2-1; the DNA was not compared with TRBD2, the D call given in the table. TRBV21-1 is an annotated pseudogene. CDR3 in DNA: TGTGCCAGCAGCAAAGACTGGACGACTAGCTGTTACGAGTTCTTC. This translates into CASSKDWTTSCYEFF.